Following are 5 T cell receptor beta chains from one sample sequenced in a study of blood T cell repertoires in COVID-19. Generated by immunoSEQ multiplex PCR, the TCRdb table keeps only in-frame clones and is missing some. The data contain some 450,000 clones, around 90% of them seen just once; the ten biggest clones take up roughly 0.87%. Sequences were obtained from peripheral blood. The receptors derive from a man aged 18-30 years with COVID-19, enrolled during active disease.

The CDR3 DNA follows: TGTGCCAGCAGCCCGGGTCCTAGCGGGGAAATCTACGAGCAGTACTTC. Its translation is CASSPGPSGEIYEQYF. J is TRBJ2-7 and V is TRBV3-1 (or the pseudogene TRBV3-2); the match to TRBD2 covers 9 bases. Germline CDR1 reads LGHDT; CDR2 reads YNNKEL (reference sequence). The CDR3 loop spans 16 amino acids. J gave up 3 bases and V 4 bases, and 10 bases lay outside the gene matches.

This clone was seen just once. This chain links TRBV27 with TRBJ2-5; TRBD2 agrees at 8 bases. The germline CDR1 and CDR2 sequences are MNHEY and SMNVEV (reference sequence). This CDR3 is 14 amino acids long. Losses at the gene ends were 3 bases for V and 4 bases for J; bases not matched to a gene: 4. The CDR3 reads CASSFSSGRETQYF. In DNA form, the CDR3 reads TGTGCCAGCAGTTTTTCGAGCGGGAGAGAGACCCAGTACTTC.

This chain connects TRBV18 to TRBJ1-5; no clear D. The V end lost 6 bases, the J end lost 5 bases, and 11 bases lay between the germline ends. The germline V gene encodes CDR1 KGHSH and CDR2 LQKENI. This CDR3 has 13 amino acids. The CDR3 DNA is TGTGCCAGCTCGCCCGAGCGGGATCAGCCCCAGCATTTT. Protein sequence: CASSPERDQPQHF.

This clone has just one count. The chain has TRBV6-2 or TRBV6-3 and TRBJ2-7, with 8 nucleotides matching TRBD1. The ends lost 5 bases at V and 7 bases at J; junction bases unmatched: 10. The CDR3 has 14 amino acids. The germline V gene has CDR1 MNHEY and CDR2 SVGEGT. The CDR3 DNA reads TGTGCCAGCAGTCAGACAGGGGAGGATGGGGAGCAGTACTTC. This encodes CASSQTGEDGEQYF.

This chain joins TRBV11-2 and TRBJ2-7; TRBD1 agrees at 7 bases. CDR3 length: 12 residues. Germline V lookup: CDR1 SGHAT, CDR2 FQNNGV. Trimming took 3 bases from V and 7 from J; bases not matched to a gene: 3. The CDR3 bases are TGTGCCAGCAGCTTCGACAGGGTGGAGCAGTACTTC. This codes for CASSFDRVEQYF.